This T cell receptor (beta chain) derives from a study of early T cells in non-severe SARS-CoV-2 infection. For the study at large: Sequencing was performed on bulk RNA from unsorted whole blood, leaving chains unpaired.

The table lists this clonotype with many counts. The antigen is not known. The CDR3 consists of 13 residues. CDR1 and CDR2 from the germline V gene are DFQATT and SNEGSKA (reference sequence). Overall study results and limits: VDJdb-based annotation leaned toward anti-spike CD8 responses and missed private and CD4 specificities.

Molecules of cDNA were individually given unique molecular identifiers that were attached to them. TCRdb redid the calling of the 5' RACE reads with MiXCR, one entry per CDR3 protein. The data show tens of thousands of distinct CDR3 sequences, 5.5% to 8% seen once. This TCR came from an adult who was a healthcare worker with PCR-confirmed SARS-CoV-2 infection or an uninfected control (not recorded which). The chain links TRBV20-1 to TRBJ2-1, with 12 bases identical to TRBD2. Sequences were obtained from whole blood. The DNA of the CDR3 is TGCAGCACGACCGGACTAGCGGGGAATGAGCAGTTCTTC. The encoded protein is CSTTGLAGNEQFF.